This entry describes one TCR beta chain. Its antigen remains unknown. PCR amplification relied on 60 Vbeta primers (plus 13 Jbeta primers). Profiled with immunoSEQ multiplex PCR; TCRdb holds only in-frame clones, not every one. The profile shows around 99,000 clones, roughly 79% of them singletons. This sample stems from a study of cytomegalovirus exposure and HLA in healthy donors. Germline values: CDR1 LNHDA, CDR2 SQIVND (reference sequence). The length of the CDR3 is 11 residues. Trimming took 6 bases from V and 6 from J, leaving 5 bases between them. Regarding the study as a whole: The authors later found HLA-associated TCR beta chains more clonally expanded than equally common others. Highly shared variants forming one cluster were likely a sequencing artifact. As a later analysis revealed, the rate of TCR association differed by HLA locus, with DRB1 most and HLA-C fewest. Reports indicated that the classifier achieved high specificity and sensitivity in diagnosing cytomegalovirus status.

The source material was PBMCs. The TCR sequence derives from a woman between 50 and 59 years old in good health and CMV-seropositive. V and J are TRBV19 and TRBJ2-2; D gene ambiguous. CDR3: CASSRAGELFF. The CDR3, as DNA: TGTGCCAGTAGCCGGGCCGGGGAGCTGTTTTTT.